One sample yielded the 32 T cell receptor beta chains listed below, sequenced in a study of cytomegalovirus exposure and HLA in healthy donors. Primers for the PCR totalled 60 Vbeta and 13 Jbeta. Some clones are missing from TCRdb's copy, which holds only in-frame ones; the method was immunoSEQ multiplex PCR. The sample has around 120,000 clones, over 80% seen once. The source material was PBMCs. The receptors come from a man aged 50-60 years in good health and CMV-seronegative.

This chain uses TRBV27 with TRBJ2-5, with D tentatively TRBD1 (6 bases). The CDR3 has 15 amino acids. Germline V lookup: CDR1 MNHEY, CDR2 SMNVEV (reference sequence). Trimming took off 3 bases at V and 1 base at J, with 12 bases between the two ends. CDR3 sequence reads: CASSLRGFGQETQYF. The CDR3 DNA is TGTGCCAGCAGTTTGAGGGGGTTTGGCCAAGAGACCCAGTACTTC.

The chain couples TRBV4-3 to TRBJ1-1; tentative D call: TRBD1 (5 bases). The germline V gene has CDR1 LGHNA and CDR2 YSLEER. V lost 3 bases, J lost 7 bases, and 12 bases lay in between. The CDR3 loop spans 13 amino acids. CDR3 sequence reads: CASSQGRQLEAFF. DNA for the CDR3: TGCGCCAGCAGCCAGGGTCGACAGCTTGAAGCTTTCTTT.

The chain recombines TRBV6-1 with TRBJ1-2, with D possibly matching TRBD1 (5 bases). V was clipped by 2 bases and J by 2 bases, with 9 bases between them. CDR1 is MNHNS, CDR2 SASEGT, per germline. The CDR3 totals 14 residues. This CDR3 is CASSERGPNYGYTF. Written as DNA, the CDR3 is TGTGCCAGCAGTGAAAGGGGCCCAAACTATGGCTACACCTTC.

This clone was counted once. The chain has TRBV5-4 and TRBJ1-5; D is possibly TRBD1 (5 bases). Germline lookup yields CDR1 SGHNT and CDR2 YYREEE (reference sequence). Trimming removed 2 bases at V and 7 bases at J, with 7 bases between. This CDR3 has 12 amino acids. The CDR3 loop reads CASSLPGQPQHF. The DNA for the CDR3 is TGTGCCAGCAGCTTACCAGGGCAGCCCCAGCATTTT.

The V gene is TRBV10-3, the J gene TRBJ1-3; D gene uncertain. The CDR3 runs to 14 residues. Germline V gives CDR1 ENHRY, CDR2 SYGVKD. V dropped 6 bases and J dropped 1 base, with 10 bases sitting between them. The CDR3 loop is CAISPDISGNTIYF. The CDR3 DNA sequence: TGTGCCATCAGCCCCGACATTTCTGGAAACACCATATATTTT.

V and J are TRBV2 and TRBJ2-3; 10 positions match TRBD2. Germline assignment: CDR1 SNHLY and CDR2 FYNNEI. V was clipped by 8 bases and J by 9 bases; unmatched bases: 11. The CDR3 spans 14 residues. The DNA for the CDR3 is TGTGCCAGCCGGGAGCGGGAGGGGCAGGGGACGCAGTATTTT. This encodes CASREREGQGTQYF.

This chain links TRBV7-2 with TRBJ1-5; TRBD1 aligns across 9 bases. Germline V gives CDR1 SGHTA, CDR2 FQGNSA. The CDR3 is made up of 15 amino acids. V shed 5 bases and J 6 bases; nucleotides not matched to a gene: 8. CDR3 loop: CASSPITGGGQPQHF. In DNA form, the CDR3 reads TGTGCCAGCAGCCCTATTACAGGGGGCGGTCAGCCCCAGCATTTT.

This chain connects TRBV11-3 to TRBJ2-3; TRBD1 is a possible D gene (6 bases). The CDR3 contains 14 residues. V lost 2 bases and J 3 bases, leaving 9 bases between the germline ends. Per germline, CDR1 SGHNT and CDR2 YENEEA. CDR3 sequence (DNA): TGTGCCAGCAGCTTACTGAGGGGGACAGATACGCAGTATTTT. As protein: CASSLLRGTDTQYF.

The rearrangement joins TRBV27 to TRBJ1-2; 7 bases match TRBD1. The CDR3 spans 14 residues. With 6 bases clipped from V and 8 bases from J, the junction kept 12 bases outside the gene matches. Germline V gene lookup returns CDR1 MNHEY and CDR2 SMNVEV (reference sequence). CDR3 sequence: CASRGRGTAMGYTF. CDR3 DNA sequence: TGTGCCAGCAGGGGGAGAGGGACAGCCATGGGCTACACCTTC.

The chain employs TRBV9 and TRBJ1-3; 7 bases agree with TRBD1. The CDR3 has 15 residues. Germline CDR1 SGDLS, CDR2 YYNGEE. J lost 2 bases, V lost 4 bases, and 6 bases had no gene match. The CDR3 loop reads CASSNRTGTGNTIYF. The CDR3 DNA reads TGTGCCAGCAGCAACCGGACAGGCACTGGAAACACCATATATTTT.

This clone has only a few counts. The gene calls are TRBV7-6 and TRBJ2-1, with 12 bases matching TRBD2. This CDR3 spans 17 amino acids. V shed 1 base and J 10 bases; nucleotides not matched to a gene: 11. The V gene's germline CDR1 is SGHVS and CDR2 FNYEAQ. The CDR3 reads CASSLEMASGRAGEQFF. DNA for the CDR3: TGTGCCAGCAGCTTAGAAATGGCTAGCGGGAGGGCCGGGGAGCAGTTCTTC.

In its sample, this clone was seen once. The chain recombines TRBV6-5 with TRBJ2-7, with D possibly TRBD2 on 5 matching bases. The length of the CDR3 is 13 residues. V shed 6 bases and J shed 1 base, with 10 bases lying between them. CDR1 and CDR2 from the germline V gene are MNHEY and SVGAGI. The DNA of the CDR3 is TGTGCCAGCAGGTTACGGGGTTCCTACGAGCAGTACTTC. Its translation is CASRLRGSYEQYF.

This clone was detected only once. The gene calls are TRBV19 and TRBJ1-1; D is unresolved. V was shortened by 5 bases and J by 4 bases, with 11 bases between the two germline ends. CDR1 and CDR2 (germline): LNHDA, SQIVND (reference sequence). This CDR3 is 13 amino acids long. The CDR3 loop reads CASSRRASTEAFF. CDR3 nucleotides: TGTGCCAGTAGTCGGCGAGCGAGCACTGAAGCTTTCTTT.

The chain employs TRBV10-3 and TRBJ2-5, with a tentative D call TRBD1 (5 bases). Between the trimmed V and J ends, which lost 6 bases and 2 bases, there was a span of 19 bases. The CDR3 consists of 16 residues. The germline V gene has CDR1 ENHRY and CDR2 SYGVKD. This CDR3 reads CAISDPTGHLQETQYF. The CDR3 DNA reads as TGTGCCATCAGCGACCCTACCGGACACCTACAAGAGACCCAGTACTTC.

The rearrangement uses TRBV5-4 and TRBJ2-7, with a weak D call TRBD2 (6 bases). Deletions cut 0 bases from V and 4 bases from J, with 8 bases between. Germline V gene data show CDR1 as SGHNT and CDR2 as YYREEE (reference sequence). The CDR3 is 13 residues long. The CDR3: CASSLGRDYEQYF. The CDR3 bases are TGTGCCAGCAGCTTGGGGCGGGATTACGAGCAGTACTTC.

Details on this clone: A read error may produce the germline difference seen at one junction end. The chain has TRBV7-9 and TRBJ1-2; TRBD1 agrees at 9 bases. From germline, CDR1 is SEHNR and CDR2 FQNEAQ (reference sequence). The CDR3 spans 16 residues. The CDR3 region is CSSSFKGTGGTYGYTF. The CDR3 DNA is TGTTCCAGCAGCTTCAAAGGCACAGGGGGCACCTATGGCTACACCTTC.

The chain links TRBV4-3 to TRBJ1-1; no clear D. V lost 0 bases, J lost 5 bases, and 13 bases lay in between. Germline lookup yields CDR1 LGHNA and CDR2 YSLEER. The CDR3 runs 15 residues. The CDR3 DNA reads TGCGCCAGCAGCCAAGAAGAAGGAAGGAGGACTGAAGCTTTCTTT. As protein: CASSQEEGRRTEAFF.

The V call is TRBV4-1, the J call TRBJ2-7; the D gene is possibly TRBD1 (7 bases). CDR1 and CDR2 (germline): MGHRA, YSYEKL. V was pared by 5 bases and J by 2 bases, with 16 bases between. CDR3 length equals 15 residues. CDR3 sequence reads: CASSSQGGRPYEQYF. The CDR3 nucleotides read TGCGCCAGCAGCTCCCAGGGGGGACGGCCCTACGAGCAGTACTTC.

This clone showed up just once. One end of the junction does not line up with germline, which may come from a read error. The chain links TRBV28 to TRBJ2-5, with D possibly TRBD1 on 6 matching bases. The length of the CDR3 is 12 residues. Germline V gives CDR1 MDHEN, CDR2 SYDVKM. DNA of the CDR3: TGTGCCAGCGGCGGACAGCAAGAGATCCAGTACTTC. Residues: CASGGQQEIQYF.

The chain carries TRBV4-1 and TRBJ1-4; D remains ambiguous. Germline values: CDR1 MGHRA, CDR2 YSYEKL. The germline V and J ends were trimmed by 1 base and 0 bases, with 9 bases remaining between them. The CDR3 consists of 16 residues. CDR3: CASSQGLRTTNEKLFF. Here the CDR3 DNA reads TGCGCCAGCAGCCAAGGGCTCCGAACAACTAATGAAAAACTGTTTTTT.

V is TRBV18 and J is TRBJ1-5; D is possibly TRBD1 (5 bases). V shed 2 bases and J shed 5 bases, with 13 bases lying between them. Germline V CDR1 and CDR2: KGHSH, LQKENI. The CDR3 is 15 residues long. CDR3: CASSPGSGRDQPQHF. The CDR3 nucleotides read TGTGCCAGCTCACCAGGGTCAGGGAGGGATCAGCCCCAGCATTTT. The full variable domain, completed using reference TRBV18 and TRBJ1-5, is NAGVMQNPRHLVRRRGQEARLRCSPMKGHSHVYWYRQLPEEGLKFMVYLQKENIIDESGMPKERFSAEFPKEGPSILRIQQVVRGDSAAYFCASSPGSGRDQPQHFGDGTRLSIL.

This chain uses TRBV28 with TRBJ1-4; D is perhaps TRBD1 (5 bases). From germline, CDR1 is MDHEN and CDR2 SYDVKM. This CDR3 has 15 amino acids. The germline V and J ends were trimmed by 3 bases and 3 bases, with 11 bases remaining between them. The CDR3, as DNA: TGTGCCAGCAGTTTTGGGGGGGTGGCTAATGAAAAACTGTTTTTT. This encodes CASSFGGVANEKLFF.

DNA of the CDR3: TGTGCCAGTTCAAGCGGGAGCTACGAGCAGTACTTC. It yields the protein CASSSGSYEQYF. This sequence joins TRBV28 and TRBJ2-7, with 8 bases fitting TRBD2. V lost 9 bases and J lost 3; bases outside the gene matches: 4. The CDR3 extends over 12 amino acids. CDR1 is MDHEN, CDR2 SYDVKM, per germline.

V gene TRBV5-4 combines with J gene TRBJ1-1; 8 positions agree with TRBD1. This CDR3 is built from 15 residues. The J segment lost 4 bases and the V segment lost 3 bases, leaving 8 bases of the junction unmatched. The germline V gene has CDR1 SGHNT and CDR2 YYREEE (reference sequence). The CDR3 loop is CASSWWTGSGTEAFF. In nucleotides, the CDR3 is TGTGCCAGCAGCTGGTGGACAGGGTCGGGCACTGAAGCTTTCTTT.

This clone was seen a handful of times. The genes are TRBV4-3 and TRBJ1-1; D unclear. Germline V gene lookup returns CDR1 LGHNA and CDR2 YSLEER. V was shortened by 0 bases and J by 3 bases, with 11 bases between the two germline ends. CDR3 length equals 15 residues. The CDR3 DNA is TGCGCCAGCAGCCAAGATTATTCGCAGGACACTGAAGCTTTCTTT. Translated: CASSQDYSQDTEAFF.

The rearrangement joins TRBV5-4 to TRBJ2-1; D is uncertain. Germline assignment: CDR1 SGHNT and CDR2 YYREEE (reference sequence). CDR3 length: 13 amino acids. With 0 bases removed from V and 5 bases from J, the gap between germline ends came to 6 bases. In DNA, the CDR3 is TGTGCCAGCAGCTTGGCCTCTAACAATGAGCAGTTCTTC. Its protein is CASSLASNNEQFF.

The genes are TRBV7-2 and TRBJ2-4; D is ambiguous. Deletions cut 6 bases from V and 5 bases from J, with 11 bases between. The CDR3 totals 13 residues. Germline-derived CDR1 and CDR2 are SGHTA and FQGNSA. The CDR3 nucleotides are TGTGCCAGCAGGCTCGGCGGTGAAAACATTCAGTACTTC. It is translated as CASRLGGENIQYF.

About this clone itself: An end of the junction differs from the germline gene, which may be a read error. The rearrangement uses TRBV5-4 and TRBJ1-2; D is unresolved. Per germline, CDR1 SGHNT and CDR2 YYREEE (reference sequence). The CDR3 consists of 12 residues. The CDR3, as DNA: TGTGCCAGCAGCCCCGCTAACTATGGCTACCCCTTC. This codes for CASSPANYGYPF.

This rearrangement joins TRBV15 to TRBJ2-3; tentative D call: TRBD2 (5 bases). Per the germline V gene, CDR1 is LNHNV and CDR2 is YYDKDF (reference sequence). V was trimmed by 6 bases and J by 2 bases, leaving 12 bases between them. The CDR3 extends over 14 amino acids. The CDR3 coding sequence is TGTGCCACCAGTACAAGCGGCGTCACAGATACGCAGTATTTT. Translation gives CATSTSGVTDTQYF.

This chain joins TRBV4-3 and TRBJ2-1; 11 nucleotides line up with TRBD2. Germline V gene sequence: CDR1 LGHNA, CDR2 YSLEER. V shed 4 bases, J shed 4 bases, and the junction held 12 bases outside the gene matches. The CDR3 consists of 18 residues. CDR3 in DNA: TGCGCCAGCAGCCCTCTAACTAGCGGGAGAGAGGTTTACAATGAGCAGTTCTTC. This gives the protein CASSPLTSGREVYNEQFF.

The genes are TRBV29-1 and TRBJ2-7; possible D gene TRBD2, 6 bases. Trimming took 5 bases from V and 6 from J, leaving 17 bases between them. Germline V lookup: CDR1 SQVTM, CDR2 ANQGSEA. The CDR3 spans 13 residues. The CDR3 loop is CSVPTRGGGEQYF. CDR3 in DNA: TGCAGCGTTCCGACGCGGGGTGGAGGCGAGCAGTACTTC.

This sequence joins TRBV9 and TRBJ1-5; D gene uncertain. V was trimmed by 4 bases and J by 4 bases, leaving 12 bases between them. The CDR3 loop spans 14 amino acids. Germline V gene data show CDR1 as SGDLS and CDR2 as YYNGEE. The CDR3 sequence: CASSPGLINQPQHF. CDR3 nucleotides: TGTGCCAGCAGCCCCGGTCTGATTAATCAGCCCCAGCATTTT. Full variable domain (remainder filled in from reference TRBV9 and TRBJ1-5): DSGVTQTPKHLITATGQRVTLRCSPRSGDLSVYWYQQSLDQGLQFLIQYYNGEERAKGNILERFSAQQFPDLHSELNLSSLELGDSALYFCASSPGLINQPQHFGDGTRLSIL.